The 5 T cell receptor beta chains below were found in one sample sequenced in a study of blood T cell repertoires in COVID-19. Clones were sequenced by immunoSEQ multiplex PCR, and TCRdb holds only the in-frame ones, with some missing. This table holds under 300,000 clones, approximately 91% found once. The sample taken for sequencing was PBMCs or T cells enriched from blood (not recorded which). Receptors were obtained from a woman aged 40 to 55 with acute COVID-19.

The chain employs TRBV10-3 and TRBJ1-5; 12 nucleotides align to TRBD1. This CDR3 has 14 amino acids. V dropped 10 bases and J dropped 5; count of bases not matched to a gene: 6. CDR1 and CDR2 from the germline V gene are ENHRY and SYGVKD. The CDR3 spells CATAGTGGDQPQHF. CDR3 sequence (DNA): TGTGCCACCGCGGGGACAGGGGGCGATCAGCCCCAGCATTTT.

This chain joins TRBV30 and TRBJ1-3; D uncertain. This CDR3 spans 13 amino acids. Trimming took off 5 bases at V and 0 bases at J, with 8 bases between the two ends. Germline CDR1 reads GTSNPN; CDR2 reads SVGIG (reference sequence). As DNA, the CDR3 is TGTGCCTGGGACGGTAACTCTGGAAACACCATATATTTT. Translated, it gives CAWDGNSGNTIYF.

The V call is TRBV2, the J call TRBJ2-3; no reliable D call. CDR3 length: 13 amino acids. Trimming removed 6 bases at V and 0 bases at J, with 7 bases between. Germline V gene lookup returns CDR1 SNHLY and CDR2 FYNNEI. The chain's CDR3 is CASSATSTDTQYF. For the CDR3, the DNA is TGTGCCAGCAGCGCAACTAGCACAGATACGCAGTATTTT.

V and J are TRBV13 and TRBJ2-3; weak D call: TRBD2 (6 bases). The CDR3 totals 13 residues. V was cut by 5 bases and J by 8 bases, with 14 bases left in between. Germline V CDR1 and CDR2: PRHDT, FYEKMQ (reference sequence). The CDR3 sequence is CASSTRQRATQYF. The CDR3 DNA reads as TGTGCCAGCAGCACCCGACAGCGGGCTACGCAGTATTTT.

A note on this clone: At one end, the junction sequence differs from germline, possibly due to a read error. The sample holds other DNA sequences that translate to the same CDR3. CDR3 nucleotides: TGTGCCAGCAGCTTCGGGGACACCGAAGCTTTCTTT. Protein sequence: CASSFGDTEAFF. The chain employs TRBV28 and TRBJ1-1; TRBD1 might be the D (6 bases). CDR3 length: 12 residues. Germline assignment: CDR1 MDHEN and CDR2 SYDVKM.